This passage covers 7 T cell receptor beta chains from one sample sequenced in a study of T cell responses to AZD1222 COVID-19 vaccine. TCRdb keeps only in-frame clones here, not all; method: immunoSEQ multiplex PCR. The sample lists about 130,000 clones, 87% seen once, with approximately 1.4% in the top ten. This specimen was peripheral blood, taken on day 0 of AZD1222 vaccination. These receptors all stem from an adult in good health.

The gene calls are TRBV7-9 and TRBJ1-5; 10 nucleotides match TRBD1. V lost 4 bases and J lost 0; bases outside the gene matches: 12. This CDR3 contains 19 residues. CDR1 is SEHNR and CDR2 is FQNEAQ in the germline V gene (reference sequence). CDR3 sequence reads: CASSSFRDRGIYSNQPQHF. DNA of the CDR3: TGTGCCAGCAGCTCTTTCCGGGACAGGGGTATTTATAGCAATCAGCCCCAGCATTTT.

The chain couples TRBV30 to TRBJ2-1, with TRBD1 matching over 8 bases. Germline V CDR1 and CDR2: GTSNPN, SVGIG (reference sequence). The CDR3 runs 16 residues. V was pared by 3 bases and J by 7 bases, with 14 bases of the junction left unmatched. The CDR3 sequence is CAWSELYRGIRNEQFF. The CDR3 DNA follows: TGTGCCTGGAGCGAGCTTTACAGGGGGATTAGGAATGAGCAGTTCTTC.

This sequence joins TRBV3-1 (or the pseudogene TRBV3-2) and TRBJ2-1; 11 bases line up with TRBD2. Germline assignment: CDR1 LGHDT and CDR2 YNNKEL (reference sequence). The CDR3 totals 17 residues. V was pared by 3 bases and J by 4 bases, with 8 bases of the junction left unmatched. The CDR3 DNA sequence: TGTGCCAGCAGCCAGGTCACCTTAGCGGGGGGGTACAATGAGCAGTTCTTC. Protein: CASSQVTLAGGYNEQFF.

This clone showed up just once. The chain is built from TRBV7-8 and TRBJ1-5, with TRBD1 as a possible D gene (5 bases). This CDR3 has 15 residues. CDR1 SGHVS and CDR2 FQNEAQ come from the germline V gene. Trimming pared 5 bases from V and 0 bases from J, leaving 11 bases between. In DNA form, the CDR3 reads TGTGCCAGCAGCGGGGGACGTTATAGCAATCAGCCCCAGCATTTT. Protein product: CASSGGRYSNQPQHF.

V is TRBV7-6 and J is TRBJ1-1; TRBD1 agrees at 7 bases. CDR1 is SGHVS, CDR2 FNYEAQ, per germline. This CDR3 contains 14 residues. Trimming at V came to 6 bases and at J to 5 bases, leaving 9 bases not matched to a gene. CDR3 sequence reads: CASRLGTEGTEAFF. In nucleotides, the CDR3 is TGTGCCAGCAGGCTCGGGACAGAGGGGACTGAAGCTTTCTTT.

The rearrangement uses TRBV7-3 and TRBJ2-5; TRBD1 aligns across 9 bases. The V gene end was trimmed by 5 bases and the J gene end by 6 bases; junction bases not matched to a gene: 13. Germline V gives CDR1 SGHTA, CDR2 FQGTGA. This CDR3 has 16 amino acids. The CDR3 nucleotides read TGTGCCAGCAGCCGGAACCGGGACAGGGTAGTAAAGACCCAGTACTTC. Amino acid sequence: CASSRNRDRVVKTQYF.

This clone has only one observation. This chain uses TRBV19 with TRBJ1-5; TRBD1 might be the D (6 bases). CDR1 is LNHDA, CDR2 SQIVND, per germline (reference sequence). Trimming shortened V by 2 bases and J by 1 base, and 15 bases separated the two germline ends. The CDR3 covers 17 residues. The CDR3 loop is CASSIYGQGMSNQPQHF. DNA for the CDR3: TGTGCCAGTAGTATATACGGGCAGGGGATGAGCAATCAGCCCCAGCATTTT.